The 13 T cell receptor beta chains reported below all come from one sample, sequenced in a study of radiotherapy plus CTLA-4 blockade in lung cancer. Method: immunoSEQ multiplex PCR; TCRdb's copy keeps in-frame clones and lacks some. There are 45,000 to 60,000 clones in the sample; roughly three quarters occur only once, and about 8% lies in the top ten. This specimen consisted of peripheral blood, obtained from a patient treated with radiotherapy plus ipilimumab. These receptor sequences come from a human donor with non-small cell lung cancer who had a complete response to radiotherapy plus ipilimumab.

The CDR3 is CASSPAPGTAFNEQFF. DNA for the CDR3: TGTGCCAGCAGCCCCGCCCCCGGGACAGCTTTCAATGAGCAGTTCTTC. The chain links TRBV9 to TRBJ2-1; 7 bases are shared with TRBD1. V gave up 4 bases and J gave up 6 bases; unmatched junction bases: 13. The CDR3 is 16 amino acids. Germline V gene sequence: CDR1 SGDLS, CDR2 YYNGEE.

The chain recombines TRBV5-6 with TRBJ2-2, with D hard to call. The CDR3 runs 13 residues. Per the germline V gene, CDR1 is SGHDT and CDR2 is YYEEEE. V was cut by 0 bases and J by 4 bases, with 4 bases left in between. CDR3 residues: CASSLARTGELFF. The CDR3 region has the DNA TGTGCCAGCAGCTTGGCTCGCACCGGGGAGCTGTTTTTT.

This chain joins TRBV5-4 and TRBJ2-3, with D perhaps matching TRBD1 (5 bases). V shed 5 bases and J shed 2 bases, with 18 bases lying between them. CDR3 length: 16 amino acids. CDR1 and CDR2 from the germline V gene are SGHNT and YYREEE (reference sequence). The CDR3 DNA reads TGTGCCAGCAGTCCTCAGTGGGGCAGGGCCACAGATACGCAGTATTTT. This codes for CASSPQWGRATDTQYF.

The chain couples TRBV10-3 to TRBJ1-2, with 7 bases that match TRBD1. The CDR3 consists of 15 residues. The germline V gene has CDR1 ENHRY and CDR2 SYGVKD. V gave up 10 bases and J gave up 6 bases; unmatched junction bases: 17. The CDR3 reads CATTPAEKQGNGYTF. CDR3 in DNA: TGTGCCACCACTCCTGCCGAGAAACAGGGGAATGGCTACACCTTC.

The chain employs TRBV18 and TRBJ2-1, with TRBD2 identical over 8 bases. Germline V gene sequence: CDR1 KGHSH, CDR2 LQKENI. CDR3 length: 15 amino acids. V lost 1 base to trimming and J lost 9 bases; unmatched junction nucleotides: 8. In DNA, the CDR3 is TGTGCCAGCTCACCACGTGGAGCGGGAGCGGGTGAGCAGTTCTTC. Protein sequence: CASSPRGAGAGEQFF.

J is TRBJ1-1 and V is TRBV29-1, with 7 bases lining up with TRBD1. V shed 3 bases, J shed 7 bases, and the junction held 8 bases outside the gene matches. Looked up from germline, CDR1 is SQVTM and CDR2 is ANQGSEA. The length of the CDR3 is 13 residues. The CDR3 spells CSVEVGGANEAFF. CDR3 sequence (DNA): TGCAGCGTTGAGGTAGGGGGCGCGAATGAAGCTTTCTTT. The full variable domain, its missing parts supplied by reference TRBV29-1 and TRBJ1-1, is SAVISQKPSRDICQRGTSLTIQCQVDSQVTMMFWYRQQPGQSLTLIATANQGSEATYESGFVIDKFPISRPNLTFSTLTVSNMSPEDSSIYLCSVEVGGANEAFFGQGTRLTVV.

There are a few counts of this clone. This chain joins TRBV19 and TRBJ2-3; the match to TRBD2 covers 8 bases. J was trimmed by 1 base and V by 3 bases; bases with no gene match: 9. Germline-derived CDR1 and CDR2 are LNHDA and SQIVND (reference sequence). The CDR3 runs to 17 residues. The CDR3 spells CASSIRATGGGTDTQYF. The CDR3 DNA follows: TGTGCCAGTAGTATCCGTGCGACGGGGGGGGGCACAGATACGCAGTATTTT.

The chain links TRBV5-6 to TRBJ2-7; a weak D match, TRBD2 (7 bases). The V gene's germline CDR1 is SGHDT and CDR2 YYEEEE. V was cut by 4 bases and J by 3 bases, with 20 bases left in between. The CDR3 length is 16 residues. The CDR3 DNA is TGTGCCAGCAGCCGAACCGTGCGGGGGCAGTACTACGAGCAGTACTTC. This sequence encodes CASSRTVRGQYYEQYF.

CDR3 nucleotide sequence: TGCAGCGTTGAAGATCAAAGACTAGCGGGGCGAGATACGCAGTATTTT. Protein product: CSVEDQRLAGRDTQYF. The chain recombines TRBV29-1 with TRBJ2-3, with TRBD2 matching 11 bases. The CDR3 has 16 residues. CDR1 is SQVTM and CDR2 is ANQGSEA in the germline V gene. V lost 0 bases, J lost 5 bases, and 7 bases stayed unmatched.

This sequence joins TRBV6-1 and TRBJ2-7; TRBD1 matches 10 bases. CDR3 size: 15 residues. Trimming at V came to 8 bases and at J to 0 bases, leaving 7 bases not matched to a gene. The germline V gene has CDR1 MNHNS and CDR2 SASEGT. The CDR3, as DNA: TGTGCCAGCGGATACCGGGACAGGGGCTCCTACGAGCAGTACTTC. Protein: CASGYRDRGSYEQYF.

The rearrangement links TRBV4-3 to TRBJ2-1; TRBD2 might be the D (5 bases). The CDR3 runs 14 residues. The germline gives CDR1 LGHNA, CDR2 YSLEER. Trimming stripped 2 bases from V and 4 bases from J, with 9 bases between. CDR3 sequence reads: CASSQYREYNEQFF. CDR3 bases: TGCGCCAGCAGCCAATACCGGGAATACAATGAGCAGTTCTTC.

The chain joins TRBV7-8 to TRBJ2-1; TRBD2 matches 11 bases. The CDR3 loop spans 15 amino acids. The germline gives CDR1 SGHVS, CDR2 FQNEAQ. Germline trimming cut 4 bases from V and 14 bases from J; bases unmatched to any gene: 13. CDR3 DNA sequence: TGTGCCAGCAGCTCCTCAAGGACTAGCGGGCGACGGAAGTTCTTC. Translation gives CASSSSRTSGRRKFF.

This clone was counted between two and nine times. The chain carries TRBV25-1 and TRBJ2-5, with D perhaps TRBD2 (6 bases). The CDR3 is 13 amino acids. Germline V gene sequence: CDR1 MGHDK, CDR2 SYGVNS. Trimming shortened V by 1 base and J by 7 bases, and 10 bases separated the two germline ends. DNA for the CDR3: TGTGCCAGCAGTGAATTTGGGGAGGTGACCCAGTACTTC. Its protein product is CASSEFGEVTQYF.